A selection of T cell receptor beta chains follows, all from one sample in a study of T cell responses to AZD1222 COVID-19 vaccine. Generated by immunoSEQ multiplex PCR, the TCRdb table keeps only in-frame clones and is missing some. The sample has about 110,000 clones, roughly 88% seen once. Sequences were derived from peripheral blood, sampled on day 0 of MenACWY control vaccination. The receptors were gathered from an adult in good health. The conserved cysteine and the conserved F or W are not part of the CDR3 here. Fields, in order: D gene, V gene, J gene, CDR3 protein. A D gene is named only where the DNA matches it firmly.

d_gene: TRBD2
v_gene: TRBV11-3
j_gene: TRBJ2-5
CDR3aa: ASSLGLAGDQETQY

d_gene: .
v_gene: TRBV28
j_gene: TRBJ2-7
CDR3aa: ASMTPYEQY

d_gene: TRBD2
v_gene: TRBV5-1
j_gene: TRBJ2-5
CDR3aa: ASSQLLAGQETQY

d_gene: .
v_gene: TRBV4-1
j_gene: TRBJ2-2
CDR3aa: ASSPRASNTGELF

d_gene: .
v_gene: TRBV5-6
j_gene: TRBJ2-7
CDR3aa: ASSYSDYEQY

d_gene: TRBD1
v_gene: TRBV6-5
j_gene: TRBJ1-5
CDR3aa: ASSYSSGGYSQPQH

d_gene: TRBD1
v_gene: TRBV7-9
j_gene: TRBJ1-4
CDR3aa: ASSPTSGQLF

d_gene: .
v_gene: TRBV30
j_gene: TRBJ1-2
CDR3aa: AWNLVGGYT

d_gene: .
v_gene: TRBV5-4
j_gene: TRBJ2-1
CDR3aa: ASSGSPSANNEQF

d_gene: TRBD1
v_gene: TRBV5-1
j_gene: TRBJ2-7
CDR3aa: ASTPGTGTVAYEQY

d_gene: .
v_gene: TRBV2
j_gene: TRBJ2-3
CDR3aa: ASSDPHTDTQY

d_gene: .
v_gene: TRBV10-3
j_gene: TRBJ2-7
CDR3aa: AISESWPGSSYEQY

d_gene: .
v_gene: TRBV6-2/TRBV6-3
j_gene: TRBJ2-2
CDR3aa: ASSYLGVSGTGELF

d_gene: .
v_gene: TRBV27
j_gene: TRBJ2-7
CDR3aa: ASSYSGTIYEQY

d_gene: .
v_gene: TRBV6-4
j_gene: TRBJ1-1
CDR3aa: ASSEGGPATEAF

d_gene: .
v_gene: TRBV5-5
j_gene: TRBJ2-7
CDR3aa: ASSTFYSSLNGYEQY

d_gene: .
v_gene: TRBV27
j_gene: TRBJ1-6
CDR3aa: ASSRIGPRNSPLH

d_gene: .
v_gene: TRBV5-6
j_gene: TRBJ1-2
CDR3aa: ASSTTGRGYT

d_gene: .
v_gene: TRBV6-5
j_gene: TRBJ1-1
CDR3aa: ASSYDGGRRNTEAF

d_gene: TRBD1
v_gene: TRBV18
j_gene: TRBJ2-1
CDR3aa: AGTGVDLNNEQF

d_gene: .
v_gene: TRBV28
j_gene: TRBJ1-1
CDR3aa: ASSFELNTEAF

d_gene: .
v_gene: TRBV3-1/TRBV3-2
j_gene: TRBJ1-3
CDR3aa: ASSQLGNTIY

d_gene: .
v_gene: TRBV10-3
j_gene: TRBJ1-1
CDR3aa: AISQTGENEAF

d_gene: TRBD1
v_gene: TRBV28
j_gene: TRBJ1-1
CDR3aa: ASGGQGIEAF

d_gene: .
v_gene: TRBV28
j_gene: TRBJ1-2
CDR3aa: ASSFVGGNYGYT

d_gene: .
v_gene: TRBV4-1
j_gene: TRBJ1-4
CDR3aa: ASSQIVRDGALFGKLF

d_gene: .
v_gene: TRBV9
j_gene: TRBJ2-1
CDR3aa: ASSVNQRGGEREQF

d_gene: TRBD2
v_gene: TRBV5-5
j_gene: TRBJ2-7
CDR3aa: ASRTSPSVYEQY

d_gene: .
v_gene: TRBV19
j_gene: TRBJ1-6
CDR3aa: ASSRPQLNSPLH

d_gene: .
v_gene: TRBV28
j_gene: TRBJ1-3
CDR3aa: ASSGPGEQENTIY

d_gene: .
v_gene: TRBV5-5
j_gene: TRBJ1-5
CDR3aa: ASSFEGVGQPQH

d_gene: .
v_gene: TRBV18
j_gene: TRBJ2-5
CDR3aa: ASSPYNTGEGETQY

d_gene: TRBD1
v_gene: TRBV19
j_gene: TRBJ1-3
CDR3aa: ASRRDSHFGNTIY

d_gene: .
v_gene: TRBV28
j_gene: TRBJ1-5
CDR3aa: ASSFTVSQPQH

d_gene: .
v_gene: TRBV3-1/TRBV3-2
j_gene: TRBJ1-6
CDR3aa: ASSQVRFRSPLH

d_gene: .
v_gene: TRBV5-4
j_gene: TRBJ1-1
CDR3aa: ASSLNRGADTEAF